This T cell receptor beta chain was documented in a study of identical twins. Through template switching, a universal primer site was introduced, and the cDNA contained unique molecular identifiers. TCRdb recomputed calls from the 5' RACE reads with MiXCR, one row per CDR3 protein. The repertoire holds roughly 1.6 million distinct CDR3 sequences, with more than 30% as singletons. Germline assignment: CDR1 DFQATT and CDR2 SNEGSKA (reference sequence). The junction had 20 bases not matched to a gene; V was cut back by 6 bases and J by 13 bases. This CDR3 is 15 amino acids long. This clonotype was observed a few times.

The gene calls are TRBV20-1 and TRBJ2-1; 8 positions match TRBD2. The sequence was collected from a newborn girl in good health. Sequencing was carried out using cord blood. In nucleotides, the CDR3 is TGCAGTGCCCAGTCCTCAGCGGGAGTTACCACAGAACAGTTCTTC. Its translation: CSAQSSAGVTTEQFF.